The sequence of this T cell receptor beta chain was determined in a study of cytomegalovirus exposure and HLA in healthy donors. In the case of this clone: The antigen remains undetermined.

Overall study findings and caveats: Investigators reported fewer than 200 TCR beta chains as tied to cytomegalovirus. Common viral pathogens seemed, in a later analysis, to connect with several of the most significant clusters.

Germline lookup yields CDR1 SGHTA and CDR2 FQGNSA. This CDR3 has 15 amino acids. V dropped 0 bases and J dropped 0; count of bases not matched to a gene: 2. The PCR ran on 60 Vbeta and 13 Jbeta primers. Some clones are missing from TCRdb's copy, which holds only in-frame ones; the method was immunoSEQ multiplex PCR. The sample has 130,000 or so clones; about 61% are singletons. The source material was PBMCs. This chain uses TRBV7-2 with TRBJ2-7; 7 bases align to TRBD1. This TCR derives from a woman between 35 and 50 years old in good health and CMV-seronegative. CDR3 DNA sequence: TGTGCCAGCAGCTTAGCGGGACAGCGCTCCTACGAGCAGTACTTC. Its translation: CASSLAGQRSYEQYF.